The 14 T cell receptor beta chains below come from one sample, sequenced in a study of blood T cell repertoires in COVID-19. Here immunoSEQ multiplex PCR was the method, and the copy in TCRdb shows in-frame clones only, minus some. The data hold some 300,000 clones, with 90% observed a single time. Sequenced sample: peripheral blood. The receptors come from a woman aged 40 to 50 with COVID-19, enrolled during active disease.

CDR3: CAWSGELINTEAFF. CDR3 in DNA: TGTGCCTGGAGCGGAGAGTTGATCAACACTGAAGCTTTCTTT. The rearrangement uses TRBV30 and TRBJ1-1; D is undetermined. Trimming removed 3 bases at V and 2 bases at J, with 13 bases between. CDR1 and CDR2 from the germline V gene are GTSNPN and SVGIG (reference sequence). The CDR3 contains 14 residues.

The CDR3 nucleotides read TGTGCCAGCAGCCCCGGACAGGGCAGCACTGAAGCTTTCTTT. This gives the protein CASSPGQGSTEAFF. The V gene is TRBV7-2, the J gene TRBJ1-1; TRBD1 matches at 8 bases. In germline, CDR1 is SGHTA, CDR2 FQGNSA. After removal of 5 bases from V and 4 bases from J, the junction contained 6 bases not matched to a gene. This CDR3 spans 14 amino acids.

This chain uses TRBV3-1 (or the pseudogene TRBV3-2) with TRBJ1-2, with 10 bases matching TRBD1. Germline lookup yields CDR1 LGHDT and CDR2 YNNKEL (reference sequence). The CDR3 loop spans 16 amino acids. Trimming at V came to 4 bases and at J to 5 bases, leaving 10 bases not matched to a gene. The CDR3 bases are TGTGCCAGCAGCCCAATTAGGGACAGGGGAGTTTATGGCTACACCTTC. This sequence encodes CASSPIRDRGVYGYTF.

CDR3 protein: CASSYPDSGGYTF. Written as DNA, the CDR3 is TGTGCCAGCAGTTACCCGGACAGTGGCGGCTACACCTTC. The chain links TRBV6-5 to TRBJ1-2; TRBD1 is a possible D gene (6 bases). This CDR3 has 13 residues. Germline values: CDR1 MNHEY, CDR2 SVGAGI. The ends were cut back, 2 bases at V and 8 bases at J, with 12 bases in the middle.

The table lists this clone with a count of one. The V call is TRBV7-2, the J call TRBJ2-5, with 16 nucleotides matching TRBD2. J lost 2 bases, V lost 3 bases, and 0 bases had no gene match. Germline CDR1 SGHTA, CDR2 FQGNSA. There are 16 residues in the CDR3. CDR3 DNA: TGTGCCAGCAGCTTGGGACTAGCGGGGGGGCAAGAGACCCAGTACTTC. Translating it yields CASSLGLAGGQETQYF.

V usage is TRBV18 and J usage is TRBJ2-6; D remains unclear. The CDR3 totals 15 residues. Germline lookup yields CDR1 KGHSH and CDR2 LQKENI. The V and J ends lost 6 bases and 4 bases respectively, with 13 bases between them. The CDR3 protein is CASSGANVGANVLTF. The CDR3 DNA reads TGTGCCAGCTCCGGAGCGAATGTGGGGGCCAACGTCCTGACTTTC. Using reference TRBV18 and TRBJ2-6 for the parts outside the CDR3, the full variable domain is NAGVMQNPRHLVRRRGQEARLRCSPMKGHSHVYWYRQLPEEGLKFMVYLQKENIIDESGMPKERFSAEFPKEGPSILRIQQVVRGDSAAYFCASSGANVGANVLTFGAGSRLTVL.

This chain links TRBV27 with TRBJ1-1; the D is unclear. The V gene's germline CDR1 is MNHEY and CDR2 SMNVEV (reference sequence). The V end was cut by 3 bases, the J end by 10 bases, with 18 bases between. This CDR3 has 14 amino acids. The CDR3 DNA is TGTGCCAGCAGTTTGCGGGGTGTCCCCTTGAGAGCTTTCTTT. Protein product: CASSLRGVPLRAFF.

The chain couples TRBV7-9 to TRBJ1-2, with 8 bases fitting TRBD1. After removal of 5 bases from V and 6 bases from J, the junction contained 2 bases not matched to a gene. Per germline, CDR1 SEHNR and CDR2 FQNEAQ (reference sequence). CDR3 length equals 12 residues. CDR3 in DNA: TGTGCCAGCAGCACAGGGGGGAATGGCTACACCTTC. Its protein product is CASSTGGNGYTF.

V is TRBV27 and J is TRBJ2-2; maybe TRBD1 (6 bases). The CDR3 runs 16 residues. Germline CDR1 is MNHEY and CDR2 is SMNVEV (reference sequence). Trimming removed 6 bases from V and 1 base from J, with 15 bases in between. The CDR3 nucleotides are TGTGCCAGCAGCCTGGCCCTCAGGGGGAACACCGGGGAGCTGTTTTTT. The encoded protein is CASSLALRGNTGELFF.

V and J are TRBV9 and TRBJ2-1; D is possibly TRBD1 (6 bases). With 5 bases removed from V and 2 bases from J, the gap between germline ends came to 14 bases. This CDR3 is built from 15 residues. The germline gives CDR1 SGDLS, CDR2 YYNGEE. CDR3 nucleotides: TGTGCCAGCAGTAAATTGGGGGCCACCTACAATGAGCAGTTCTTC. Amino acids: CASSKLGATYNEQFF.

The V gene is TRBV19, the J gene TRBJ2-3, with 14 nucleotides matching TRBD2. Germline trimming cut 6 bases from V and 4 bases from J; bases unmatched to any gene: 3. Germline CDR1 reads LNHDA; CDR2 reads SQIVND (reference sequence). The CDR3 has 15 amino acids. The CDR3 sequence is CASSLTSGRADTQYF. CDR3 DNA sequence: TGTGCCAGTAGCCTGACTAGCGGGAGGGCAGATACGCAGTATTTT.

This clone has a single count. The chain recombines TRBV2 with TRBJ1-2, with D possibly matching TRBD1 (5 bases). The CDR3 runs to 13 residues. Germline CDR1 and CDR2: SNHLY and FYNNEI. The V end lost 7 bases, the J end lost 6 bases, and 15 bases lay between the germline ends. CDR3 bases: TGTGCCAGCAACTCTGGGGCAGGGCATGGCTACACCTTC. This gives the protein CASNSGAGHGYTF.

V usage is TRBV28 and J usage is TRBJ2-3, with D maybe TRBD1 (7 bases). The V end was cut by 4 bases, the J end by 5 bases, with 16 bases between. CDR3 length: 15 amino acids. CDR1 and CDR2 (germline): MDHEN, SYDVKM. The CDR3: CASSSHGGGLDTQYF. CDR3 nucleotide sequence: TGTGCCAGCAGTTCCCACGGAGGGGGCTTAGATACGCAGTATTTT.

As regards this clone: The sample contains more than one DNA sequence encoding this CDR3. The chain carries TRBV28 and TRBJ2-7; the match to TRBD1 covers 9 bases. Per the germline V gene, CDR1 is MDHEN and CDR2 is SYDVKM. Trimming cost V 5 bases and J 4 bases; bases outside gene matches: 12. CDR3 length: 16 residues. In DNA, the CDR3 is TGTGCCAGCAGTACCACCGGGACAGGGTCTCCATACGAGCAGTACTTC. Translation: CASSTTGTGSPYEQYF.